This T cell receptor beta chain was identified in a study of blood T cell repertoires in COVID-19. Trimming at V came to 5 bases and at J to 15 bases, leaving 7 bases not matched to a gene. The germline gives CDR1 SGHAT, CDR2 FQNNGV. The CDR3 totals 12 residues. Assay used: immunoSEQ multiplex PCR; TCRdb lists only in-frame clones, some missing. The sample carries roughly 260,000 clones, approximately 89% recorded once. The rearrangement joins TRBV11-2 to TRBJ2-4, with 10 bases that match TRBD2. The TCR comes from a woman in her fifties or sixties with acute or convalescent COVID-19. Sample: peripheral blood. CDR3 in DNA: TGTGCCAGCAGCCCAGAGCGGGAGGGGGTGTACTTC. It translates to CASSPEREGVYF.